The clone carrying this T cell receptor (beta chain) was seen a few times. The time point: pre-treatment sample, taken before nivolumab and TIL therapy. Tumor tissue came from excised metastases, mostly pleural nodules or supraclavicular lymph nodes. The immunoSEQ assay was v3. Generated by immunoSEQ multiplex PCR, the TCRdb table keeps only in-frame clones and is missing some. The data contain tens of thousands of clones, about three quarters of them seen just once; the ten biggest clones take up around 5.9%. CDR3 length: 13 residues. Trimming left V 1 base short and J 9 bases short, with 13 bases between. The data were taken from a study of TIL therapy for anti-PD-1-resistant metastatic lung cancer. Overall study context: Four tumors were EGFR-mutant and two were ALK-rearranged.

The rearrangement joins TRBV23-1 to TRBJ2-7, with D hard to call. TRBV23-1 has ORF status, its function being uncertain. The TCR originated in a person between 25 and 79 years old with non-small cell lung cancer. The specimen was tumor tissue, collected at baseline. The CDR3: CASSQLRLLGQYF. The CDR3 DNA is TGCGCCAGCAGTCAATTGAGGCTCCTCGGGCAGTACTTC.